This passage covers 18 T cell receptor beta chains from one sample sequenced in a study of shared clonotypes between healthy human individuals. Sequencing was performed with immunoSEQ multiplex PCR; in TCRdb, only in-frame clones are kept and a portion is missing. Among more than 2,000,000 clones listed, around nine tenths were seen once. The material sequenced was naive CD4+ T cells sorted from blood. Subset denoted: CD45RA+ positively selected. These receptors were taken from a young man in good health.

Regarding this clone: Within the sample, other DNA sequences also encode this same CDR3. This chain uses TRBV2 with TRBJ2-2, with TRBD1 identical over 7 bases. The junction had 5 bases not matched to a gene; V was cut back by 7 bases and J by 0 bases. CDR1 and CDR2 from the germline V gene are SNHLY and FYNNEI. This CDR3 has 15 amino acids. The CDR3 sequence is CASKETGSNTGELFF. CDR3 nucleotides: TGTGCCAGCAAGGAGACAGGGTCGAACACCGGGGAGCTGTTTTTT.

This chain connects TRBV30 to TRBJ2-5, with 10 bases aligning to TRBD2. After removal of 0 bases from V and 4 bases from J, the junction contained 8 bases not matched to a gene. CDR3 length equals 16 residues. Germline lookup yields CDR1 GTSNPN and CDR2 SVGIG (reference sequence). The CDR3 loop is CAWSVYSSGSGETQYF. The CDR3 DNA sequence: TGTGCCTGGAGTGTATATTCTAGCGGGAGCGGAGAGACCCAGTACTTC. Looking up the rest from reference TRBV30 and TRBJ2-5 gives the full variable domain: SQTIHQWPATLVQPVGSPLSLECTVEGTSNPNLYWYRQAAGRGLQLLFYSVGIGQISSEVPQNLSASRPQDRQFILSSKKLLLSDSGFYLCAWSVYSSGSGETQYFGPGTRLLVL.

This clone was found once. The chain joins TRBV7-8 to TRBJ2-5; the match to TRBD1 covers 7 bases. Germline V CDR1 and CDR2: SGHVS, FQNEAQ. The CDR3 covers 15 residues. J lost 1 base, V lost 5 bases, and 7 bases had no gene match. CDR3 in DNA: TGTGCCAGCAGCCCGCTCGGACAGGTCCAAGAGACCCAGTACTTC. Protein sequence: CASSPLGQVQETQYF.

In its sample, this clone was seen once. CDR3 protein: CASSLGRGLTDTQYF. The DNA for the CDR3 is TGTGCCAGCAGTCTAGGTAGGGGGCTCACAGATACGCAGTATTTT. The J gene is TRBJ2-3, the V gene TRBV28, with 7 bases lining up with TRBD1. Germline CDR1 and CDR2: MDHEN and SYDVKM. This CDR3 is 15 amino acids long. J lost 2 bases, V lost 5 bases, and 7 bases had no gene match.

The CDR3: CASSGGSNQPQHF. In DNA, the CDR3 is TGTGCCAGCAGCGGGGGTAGCAATCAGCCCCAGCATTTT. The chain carries TRBV9 and TRBJ1-5, with unresolved D. The CDR3 covers 13 residues. The V gene lost 3 bases and the J gene lost 0 bases, with 4 bases spanning the gap. The germline gives CDR1 SGDLS, CDR2 YYNGEE.

Only one count was recorded for this clone. One junction end disagrees with the germline gene, perhaps due to a read error. The chain links TRBV11-2 to TRBJ1-1; TRBD1 agrees at 9 bases. The CDR3 is 15 residues long. CDR1 and CDR2 (germline): SGHAT, FQNNGV. CDR3 nucleotide sequence: TGTGCCAGCAGCTTAGGGGGGACAGGGAACGCTGAAGCTTTCTTT. This gives the protein CASSLGGTGNAEAFF.

This sequence joins TRBV5-1 and TRBJ2-1; TRBD2 aligns across 12 bases. This CDR3 is 16 amino acids long. Germline CDR1 SGHRS, CDR2 YFSETQ. V lost 4 bases and J lost 3; bases outside the gene matches: 5. CDR3 nucleotide sequence: TGCGCCAGCAGCAAAGGACTAGCGGGAAACTACAATGAGCAGTTCTTC. Residues: CASSKGLAGNYNEQFF.

This sequence joins TRBV4-3 and TRBJ1-4, with TRBD1 matching 7 bases. Germline V CDR1 and CDR2: LGHNA, YSLEER. V lost 0 bases to trimming and J lost 0 bases; unmatched junction nucleotides: 13. The CDR3 consists of 20 residues. CDR3 sequence reads: CASSQEYTGTVITTNEKLFF. The CDR3 DNA sequence: TGCGCCAGCAGCCAAGAATACACCGGGACAGTGATTACAACTAATGAAAAACTGTTTTTT.

The genes are TRBV30 and TRBJ1-1; no clear D gene. The length of the CDR3 is 12 residues. V was clipped by 1 base and J by 1 base, with 4 bases between them. Germline V gives CDR1 GTSNPN, CDR2 SVGIG (reference sequence). CDR3 bases: TGTGCCTGGAGTGGGTCGAACACTGAAGCTTTCTTT. Protein sequence: CAWSGSNTEAFF.

A remark on this clone: Other DNA sequences in this sample translate to the same CDR3. The rearrangement uses TRBV29-1 and TRBJ2-3; no reliable D call. V gave up 5 bases and J gave up 1 base, with 7 bases separating them. The CDR3 loop spans 12 amino acids. CDR1 SQVTM and CDR2 ANQGSEA come from the germline V gene. Here the CDR3 DNA reads TGCAGCGTTTCCGACGGCACAGATACGCAGTATTTT. Its protein is CSVSDGTDTQYF.

The chain is built from TRBV15 and TRBJ1-5; tentative D call: TRBD1 (5 bases). CDR1 and CDR2 from the germline V gene are LNHNV and YYDKDF (reference sequence). CDR3 length: 14 residues. The V gene lost 8 bases and the J gene lost 6 bases, with 17 bases spanning the gap. The CDR3 reads CATRGPQGSQPQHF. The CDR3 bases are TGTGCCACCCGGGGCCCGCAAGGGAGTCAGCCCCAGCATTTT.

The chain employs TRBV19 and TRBJ2-7, with TRBD1 matching over 9 bases. CDR1 is LNHDA and CDR2 is SQIVND in the germline V gene (reference sequence). J lost 0 bases, V lost 4 bases, and 4 bases had no gene match. The CDR3 runs to 15 residues. The CDR3 nucleotides are TGTGCCAGTAGTACCGGGACAGGGAACTCCTACGAGCAGTACTTC. It codes for CASSTGTGNSYEQYF.

The V and J genes are TRBV9 and TRBJ1-1; D is unresolved. The germline V gene has CDR1 SGDLS and CDR2 YYNGEE. The CDR3 totals 15 residues. The V end lost 4 bases, the J end lost 0 bases, and 13 bases lay between the germline ends. The CDR3 loop is CASSRQTTVNTEAFF. DNA for the CDR3: TGTGCCAGCAGCCGCCAGACGACGGTGAACACTGAAGCTTTCTTT.

The chain combines TRBV4-1 with TRBJ2-7; D is possibly TRBD2 (5 bases). Deletions cut 2 bases from V and 8 bases from J, with 13 bases between. Per the germline V gene, CDR1 is MGHRA and CDR2 is YSYEKL. The CDR3 runs 13 residues. This chain's CDR3 is CASSQTQREKQYF. The CDR3 nucleotides read TGCGCCAGCAGCCAAACCCAACGGGAAAAGCAGTACTTC.

The V and J genes are TRBV2 and TRBJ2-3; 7 bases map to TRBD1. The CDR3 has 16 residues. CDR1 and CDR2 (germline): SNHLY, FYNNEI. Trimming cost V 4 bases and J 4 bases; bases outside gene matches: 11. The CDR3 reads CASSAPGQRGADTQYF. CDR3 DNA: TGTGCCAGCAGTGCACCGGGACAGCGAGGTGCAGATACGCAGTATTTT.

Turning to this clone: Other DNA sequences from this sample encode an identical CDR3 as well. The V gene is TRBV5-1, the J gene TRBJ2-7; perhaps TRBD1 as D (5 bases). The CDR3 consists of 13 residues. CDR1 is SGHRS, CDR2 YFSETQ, per germline. V dropped 0 bases and J dropped 2 bases, with 6 bases sitting between them. The CDR3 spells CASSLEGAYEQYF. As DNA, the CDR3 is TGCGCCAGCAGCTTGGAAGGGGCCTACGAGCAGTACTTC.

Only one count was recorded for this clone. The chain couples TRBV18 to TRBJ2-7; 8 positions agree with TRBD2. V shed 3 bases, J shed 5 bases, and the junction held 9 bases outside the gene matches. The CDR3 is 15 residues long. Germline assignment: CDR1 KGHSH and CDR2 LQKENI. CDR3 protein: CASSPFSGTNDEQYF. The CDR3 nucleotides read TGTGCCAGCTCACCGTTTAGCGGGACCAATGACGAGCAGTACTTC.

The chain combines TRBV6-5 with TRBJ2-1; D unresolved. Germline V gene data show CDR1 as MNHEY and CDR2 as SVGAGI. This CDR3 is 12 amino acids long. Deletions cut 5 bases from V and 2 bases from J, with 4 bases between. CDR3 residues: CASSATYNEQFF. The CDR3 DNA reads TGTGCCAGCAGTGCCACCTACAATGAGCAGTTCTTC.